Listed below are T cell receptor beta chains from one sample, sequenced in a study of cytomegalovirus exposure and HLA in healthy donors. The data were produced by immunoSEQ multiplex PCR, yet TCRdb's version contains in-frame clones alone and is incomplete. The repertoire has roughly 150,000 clones, around four fifths of them found once; the top ten carry 25% to 30%. Sequencing was performed on PBMCs. The receptor set was obtained from a man aged 25-45 years in good health and CMV-seropositive. Both conserved end residues are part of each CDR3. A D gene is named only where the DNA matches it firmly. Not every row has a clone size; where given, it reads once, few, many or a size class.

v_call: TRBV12-5; d_call: TRBD1; j_call: TRBJ1-5; clone_size: -; cdr3_aa: CASGPGTGWSQPQHF; cdr3_nt: TGTGCTAGTGGTCCCGGGACAGGGTGGAGTCAGCCCCAGCATTTT
v_call: TRBV5-1; d_call: TRBD2; j_call: TRBJ2-3; clone_size: -; cdr3_aa: CASELRGSGGTDTQYF; cdr3_nt: TGCGCCAGCGAGTTACGCGGGAGTGGAGGCACAGATACGCAGTATTTT
v_call: TRBV4-2; d_call: TRBD2; j_call: TRBJ2-1; clone_size: -; cdr3_aa: CASSPRLAGGSDNEQFF; cdr3_nt: TGTGCCAGCAGCCCTAGACTAGCGGGGGGGTCGGACAATGAGCAGTTCTTC
v_call: TRBV2; d_call: TRBD2; j_call: TRBJ2-5; clone_size: -; cdr3_aa: CARRSGEETQYF; cdr3_nt: TGTGCCAGGCGTAGCGGGGAAGAGACCCAGTACTTC
v_call: TRBV5-6; d_call: TRBD2; j_call: TRBJ2-1; clone_size: -; cdr3_aa: CASSEPSGKGSEQFF; cdr3_nt: TGTGCCAGCAGCGAACCTAGCGGGAAGGGTAGTGAGCAGTTCTTC
v_call: TRBV27; d_call: -; j_call: TRBJ1-2; clone_size: -; cdr3_aa: CASSPWASFYGYTF; cdr3_nt: TGTGCCAGCAGTCCCTGGGCCTCCTTTTATGGCTACACCTTC
v_call: TRBV11-2; d_call: -; j_call: TRBJ2-7; clone_size: -; cdr3_aa: CASSLYPQLAAEQYF; cdr3_nt: TGTGCCAGCAGTTTGTACCCCCAGTTAGCGGCCGAGCAGTACTTC
v_call: TRBV9; d_call: TRBD1; j_call: TRBJ1-2; clone_size: -; cdr3_aa: CASSAWTGGSYGYTF; cdr3_nt: TGTGCCAGCAGCGCCTGGACAGGGGGGAGTTATGGCTACACCTTC
v_call: TRBV7-9; d_call: TRBD2; j_call: TRBJ2-2; clone_size: -; cdr3_aa: CASSPGTSGLNTGELFF; cdr3_nt: TGTGCCAGCAGCCCCGGGACTAGCGGGTTGAACACCGGGGAGCTGTTTTTT
v_call: TRBV27; d_call: TRBD2; j_call: TRBJ2-2; clone_size: -; cdr3_aa: CASSLSLGGGRELFF; cdr3_nt: TGTGCCAGCAGTTTATCCCTTGGGGGAGGGAGGGAGCTGTTTTTT
v_call: TRBV4-2; d_call: -; j_call: TRBJ2-5; clone_size: once; cdr3_aa: CASSQEAGSGSETQYF; cdr3_nt: TGTGCCAGCAGCCAAGAGGCCGGGAGTGGGTCGGAGACCCAGTACTTC
v_call: TRBV15; d_call: TRBD1; j_call: TRBJ1-2; clone_size: -; cdr3_aa: CATSRGGTGEGDGYTF; cdr3_nt: TGTGCCACCAGCAGAGGGGGGACAGGGGAAGGAGATGGCTACACCTTC
v_call: TRBV4-3; d_call: TRBD2; j_call: TRBJ2-2; clone_size: -; cdr3_aa: CASSPAGGNTGELFF; cdr3_nt: TGCGCCAGCAGCCCGGCGGGGGGTAACACCGGGGAGCTGTTTTTT
v_call: TRBV11-3; d_call: TRBD1; j_call: TRBJ2-1; clone_size: -; cdr3_aa: CASSYRGTYNEQFF; cdr3_nt: TGTGCCAGCAGCTACAGGGGAACCTACAATGAGCAGTTCTTC
v_call: TRBV7-2; d_call: -; j_call: TRBJ2-3; clone_size: -; cdr3_aa: CASSLTAPRHNF; cdr3_nt: TGTGCCAGCAGCTTAACGGCCCCACGACATAATTTT
v_call: TRBV5-4; d_call: TRBD2; j_call: TRBJ2-3; clone_size: once; cdr3_aa: CASSLKLAGGTDTQYF; cdr3_nt: TGTGCCAGCAGCTTGAAACTAGCGGGTGGCACAGATACGCAGTATTTT
v_call: TRBV11-2; d_call: -; j_call: TRBJ2-7; clone_size: -; cdr3_aa: CASSLDHSGSREQYF; cdr3_nt: TGTGCCAGCAGCTTAGATCATTCAGGATCCCGCGAGCAGTACTTC
v_call: TRBV9; d_call: -; j_call: TRBJ2-1; clone_size: once; cdr3_aa: CASSASPGADDEQFF; cdr3_nt: TGTGCCAGCAGCGCGAGCCCAGGGGCGGACGATGAGCAGTTCTTC
v_call: TRBV18; d_call: TRBD1; j_call: TRBJ2-7; clone_size: -; cdr3_aa: CASSAGTGYEQYF; cdr3_nt: TGTGCCAGCTCAGCCGGGACAGGGTACGAGCAGTACTTC
v_call: TRBV6-5; d_call: -; j_call: TRBJ1-4; clone_size: -; cdr3_aa: CASSQRRAHNEKLFF; cdr3_nt: TGTGCCAGCAGTCAACGGCGGGCCCATAATGAAAAACTGTTTTTT
v_call: TRBV19; d_call: -; j_call: TRBJ1-1; clone_size: -; cdr3_aa: CASSIGRMRVRLNTEAFF; cdr3_nt: TGTGCCAGTAGTATTGGTAGGATGAGGGTCCGGCTGAACACTGAAGCTTTCTTT
v_call: TRBV5-1; d_call: TRBD1; j_call: TRBJ1-4; clone_size: -; cdr3_aa: CASSLGTGGEKLFF; cdr3_nt: TGCGCCAGCAGCTTAGGGACAGGGGGTGAAAAACTGTTTTTT
v_call: TRBV7-2; d_call: -; j_call: TRBJ1-2; clone_size: -; cdr3_aa: CASSPGTAGYRGYTF; cdr3_nt: TGTGCCAGCAGCCCTGGTACGGCGGGGTATAGGGGCTACACCTTC